This paragraph covers one TCR beta chain sequence. This clonotype was observed at least ten times. Its recognized antigen is unknown. Within one base of it there is no much larger clone, and no base qualities were kept. Only healthy Caucasian donors were included. Using Miltenyi CD45RO+ enrichment and human naive T-cell isolation kits, memory (CD45RO+) and naive T cells were isolated from PBMC. The record originates from a study of identical twins (TCRdb year 2016). About the full investigation: The study deep-sequenced TCR alpha and beta repertoires from monozygotic twins, unrelated adults of various ages and cord blood to test whether fetal clonotypes persist. To rule out contamination, replicate twin experiments were performed at different times with different library preparation protocols. Overall results and qualifications from the work: In beta out-of-frame sequences, excess twin sharing was weaker, because having fewer shared sequences lowered the signal-to-noise ratio. Out-of-frame TCR alpha sequences shared between twins showed an excess of low generation-probability sequences compared with coincidental sharing between unrelated individuals. Because the same donors could not be followed over many years, the conclusions relied on cross-sectional statistical analysis. Abundant cord blood beta clonotypes had fewer insertions, young adult naive repertoires showed a similar but weaker trend, and memory repertoires showed no such trend. Invariant T cells such as MAIT and iNKT could partly confound zero-insertion analyses, though diverse VJ usage argued against this for most clonotypes. Out-of-frame TCR alpha sharing in monozygotic twins was systematically underestimated by recombination models, whereas sharing between unrelated individuals was in agreement with the recombination models.

The junction carries 11 bases between V and J, which are trimmed by 0 bases and 8 bases respectively. From the cysteine up to the phenylalanine, the CDR3 has a length of 13 residues. CDR3 DNA only is kept here, 39 bases in frame from base 1. Sequences SGHRS (CDR1) and YFSETQ (CDR2) are obtained from the germline V gene. The method behind the library was 5' RACE. The reads were generated on an Illumina HiSeq 2000. A universal primer binding site was introduced by template switching, and a unique molecular identifier was present in the final cDNA, enabling accurate counting of TCR cDNA molecules. Specific primers in the conserved constant-segment region were used to synthesize first-strand cDNA for the TCR alpha and beta chains. Each cDNA library was double barcoded, with a SMART-Mk sample barcode plus Illumina barcodes, to control for contamination. Two successive PCR steps introduced TruSeq adapter sequences along with Illumina sample barcodes. TCR alpha and beta cDNA libraries were sequenced on the Illumina HiSeq platform with custom primers. As for how the authors treated the data: MiGEC processed the raw reads to extract unique molecular identifiers, while MiXCR was used to determine the CDR3 positions. For each individual, recombination models were inferred using an EM algorithm with the repgenHMM and IGoR tools. The analysis of shared clonotypes was done with the tcR package in R, with sharing normalized by the product of cloneset sizes. To study raw recombination without the effects of thymic and clonal selection, out-of-frame nonproductive sequences were analyzed. TCRdb's own reprocessing of the public reads used fastp at Q25 and MiXCR and kept productive beta chains. Every CDR3 protein is listed once, alongside the most common genes and DNA of its rows. These V and J calls rely on TCRdb rather than the paper's analysis. Present in this sample are approximately 150,000 distinct CDR3 sequences, roughly 3.5% of which were seen just once. The ten largest clones add up to around 8.1% of the sample.

Sequencing was done on a sample of memory T cells sorted from blood. Sample cell subset or site, as interpreted from the label and publication: CD45RO+ enriched T cells. Rearrangement joined TRBV5-1 to TRBJ1-1, with TRBD1 perhaps the D gene, on 6 matching bases. The origin of this receptor is a man between 18 and 35 years old in good health. CDR3 region: CASSLGGGVEAFF. The bases are TGCGCCAGCAGCTTGGGGGGGGGCGTGGAAGCTTTCTTT.